This TCR beta chain was found in a study of blood T cell repertoires in COVID-19 (dated by TCRdb to about 2020). About the study as a whole: Samples from collaborators originated in the United States, Italy and Spain and spanned both the acute and convalescent phases of COVID-19. The prospective study material was composed of cDNA or gDNA derived from T cells, B-cell-depleted T cells, or PBMCs. Deeply sampled blood TCRbeta repertoires from subjects exposed to, actively infected with, or recovered from COVID-19 were included in the dataset. The repertoires were released in a freely available public database intended as a resource for research on the immune response to SARS-CoV-2. The samples were drawn from the first 160 participants of the ongoing ImmuneRACE study and from 1,254 subjects provided by 6 global collaborators. The sample metadata nearly always contained a de-identified subject ID, COVID-19 status, age in years and sex. Where HLA class I and class II types were available, the types were taken from metadata supplied by the sample provider, not from assay-based typing.

Taken from cysteine to phenylalanine, the CDR3 has 16 residues. Only the CDR3 region is kept as DNA, spanning 48 bases read in frame from base 1. The trim is 2 bases for V and 5 bases for J, with a gap of 18 bases between the germline ends. Reading the germline V gene gives CDR1 MGHDK and CDR2 SYGVNS. Here is what the overall study found, with its caveats: Clinical and demographic metadata were provided uncurated, with the amount varying by source and participant.

With regard to this clone: This receptor's antigen is unknown. Base-call qualities are not available, and no considerably larger clone is one nucleotide away.

TCRbeta CDR3 regions were amplified from genomic DNA using the immunoSEQ Assay, a bias-controlled multiplex PCR. Per the source publication's procedure: The number of nucleated cells in each sample was estimated from the amplification of reference gene primers within the assay. To quantify the absolute abundance of each unique TCRbeta CDR3 rearrangement, sequence reads were collapsed and filtered. For each sample, productive Simpson clonality was calculated as the square root of Simpson's diversity index over productive rearrangements. The immuneACCESS repertoire file appears here via TCRdb, limited to in-frame rearrangements. These files lack a portion of the clones; in checked studies, under half of the deficit traces to unresolved V genes, and the cause of the others is not known. For V, J and clone size, that table is used; D and trimming come from the DNA. Here the sample has around 240,000 clones; 80% to 90% occur a single time. Approximately 2% of the sample lies in the top ten.

Participants in the prospective study were enrolled through a virtual design, were aged roughly 18 to 100 years, and lived in approximately 25 United States geographic areas. To assign participants to cohorts, the prospective study relied on clinical history that participants themselves reported in a screening survey and a study questionnaire. ImmuneRACE Cohort 3 recovered participants were defined by two consecutive negative NP/OP PCR tests, healthcare professional clearance, or symptom resolution. Each participant in the prospective study had whole blood, serum and a nasopharyngeal or oropharyngeal swab collected by mobile phlebotomists. Over a roughly two-month period, participants in the prospective study had the option of providing additional blood draws and questionnaires. Prospective study blood samples were shipped either frozen or at room temperature before DNA extraction.

Sequenced input: PBMCs or T cells enriched from blood (not recorded which). The source is a woman aged 45 to 65 who had recovered from COVID-19. This receptor chain uses TRBV25-1 and TRBJ2-5, with TRBD2 as a weak D call on 5 bases. The CDR3 is CASSEGLGGGVETQYF. At the DNA level, the sequence is TGTGCCAGCAGTGAAGGACTCGGTGGAGGAGTCGAGACCCAGTACTTC.